This T cell receptor beta chain is from a study of radiation and T cells in renal cell carcinoma. Across the study: Nephrectomy followed 15 Gy stereotactic body radiation by 4 weeks.

Time point noted: baseline pretreatment blood. Treatment here: 15 Gy SBRT to primary tumor, nephrectomy 4 weeks later. Serial blood draws occurred at baseline and 2 and 4 weeks post-SBRT. Clear cell pathology was present in this patient's renal cell carcinoma. Study outcomes and limitations: Top tumor clonotypes rose in blood 2 weeks post-radiation, then contracted.

Comments on this clone: Antigen: not known.

Sequenced by immunoSEQ multiplex PCR; TCRdb stores in-frame clones only, minus some. The table has approximately 100,000 clones, around nine tenths seen once; the top ten hold roughly 8%. Germline lookup yields CDR1 SGHRS and CDR2 YFSETQ. The CDR3 loop spans 14 amino acids. The ends were cut back, 2 bases at V and 11 bases at J, with 19 bases in the middle. This chain connects TRBV5-1 to TRBJ1-1; D perhaps matches TRBD1 (6 bases). The sequenced sample was blood, obtained from a patient whose treatment included radiotherapy and nephrectomy. The receptor was derived from a man aged 45-65 years with renal cell carcinoma. CDR3 residues: CASSFYRDTFEAFF. Written as DNA, the CDR3 is TGCGCCAGCAGCTTTTACAGGGACACCTTTGAGGCTTTCTTT.